These T cell receptor beta chains were read from a single sample in a study of blood T cell repertoires in COVID-19. Data came from immunoSEQ multiplex PCR; TCRdb stores just in-frame clones and leaves some out. Among about 280,000 clones listed, around nine tenths were seen once. The sequenced material came from PBMCs or T cells enriched from blood (not recorded which). Every receptor here comes from a woman in her forties who had recovered from COVID-19. Each CDR3 is given with its conserved first and last residue. The order of the fields is CDR3 length, D gene, V gene, J gene, clone size, CDR3 DNA, CDR3 protein. The D gene is left open where the match is weak. The size field is filled for only some rows; it gives once, few, many or a size class.

length: 16
D: .
V: TRBV7-9
J: TRBJ1-6
size: .
DNA: TGTGCCAGCAGCCCAGGCGTGGGCCTGCTCAATTCACCCCTCCACTTT
CDR3: CASSPGVGLLNSPLHF

length: 15
D: TRBD2
V: TRBV5-1
J: TRBJ2-7
size: .
DNA: TGCGCCAGCAGCCACGGACTAGCGGGAGAAAACGAGCAGTACTTC
CDR3: CASSHGLAGENEQYF

length: 16
D: TRBD2
V: TRBV9
J: TRBJ2-3
size: .
DNA: TGTGCCAGCAGCCGACTAGCGGGAGGGTACACAGATACGCAGTATTTT
CDR3: CASSRLAGGYTDTQYF

length: 15
D: TRBD1
V: TRBV10-3
J: TRBJ1-6
size: .
DNA: TGTGCCATCAGTGAGGGGACAGTTTATAATTCACCCCTCCACTTT
CDR3: CAISEGTVYNSPLHF

length: 14
D: TRBD1
V: TRBV7-2
J: TRBJ1-5
size: .
DNA: TGTGCCAGCAGCCCAGGACAGGCCCTAACTCCCCAGCATTTT
CDR3: CASSPGQALTPQHF

length: 15
D: TRBD1
V: TRBV25-1
J: TRBJ2-1
size: .
DNA: TGTGCCAGCAGTTTACCGGGACAGGGTTACAATGAGCAGTTCTTC
CDR3: CASSLPGQGYNEQFF

length: 14
D: TRBD1
V: TRBV19
J: TRBJ1-5
size: .
DNA: TGTGCCAGTAGTATCGGGACAGTCAATCAGCCCCAGCATTTT
CDR3: CASSIGTVNQPQHF

length: 11
D: .
V: TRBV6-5
J: TRBJ2-7
size: .
DNA: TGTGCCAGCCGGGACAACTACGAGCAGTACTTC
CDR3: CASRDNYEQYF

length: 15
D: TRBD1
V: TRBV2
J: TRBJ1-1
size: .
DNA: TGTGCCAGCAGTGCCTTGGGACAGGGGAACACTGAAGCTTTCTTT
CDR3: CASSALGQGNTEAFF

length: 15
D: TRBD1
V: TRBV5-1
J: TRBJ2-7
size: once
DNA: TGCGCCAGCAGCTTGGAGACAGGGGAGTCCTACGAGCAGTACTTC
CDR3: CASSLETGESYEQYF

length: 16
D: TRBD1
V: TRBV3-1/TRBV3-2
J: TRBJ1-2
size: .
DNA: TGTGCCAGCAGCCCCTCCGGGACAGGGTCGGGATATGGCTACACCTTC
CDR3: CASSPSGTGSGYGYTF

length: 13
D: .
V: TRBV12-3/TRBV12-4
J: TRBJ1-1
size: .
DNA: TGTGCCAGCAGTTTAACTGAGAACACTGAAGCTTTCTTT
CDR3: CASSLTENTEAFF

length: 14
D: .
V: TRBV28
J: TRBJ1-1
size: .
DNA: TGTGCCAGCATCACGGACGGGATGAACACTGAAGCTTTCTTT
CDR3: CASITDGMNTEAFF

length: 15
D: .
V: TRBV6-5
J: TRBJ2-7
size: .
DNA: TGTGCCAGCAGCTACTGGGGGAGGAAGACCTACGAGCAGTACTTC
CDR3: CASSYWGRKTYEQYF

length: 18
D: TRBD2
V: TRBV7-8
J: TRBJ2-5
size: .
DNA: TGTGCCAGCAGCTTAGTTGGTCTAGCGGGAGAGGTTGACGAGACCCAGTACTTC
CDR3: CASSLVGLAGEVDETQYF

length: 14
D: TRBD2
V: TRBV7-9
J: TRBJ2-7
size: many
DNA: TGTGCCAGCAGCTTGGGGACTAGCGCCCACGAGCAGTACTTC
CDR3: CASSLGTSAHEQYF

length: 16
D: TRBD2
V: TRBV7-2
J: TRBJ2-7
size: .
DNA: TGTGCCAGCAGCTTAGGACTAGCCTCTTTCTCCTACGAGCAGTACTTC
CDR3: CASSLGLASFSYEQYF

length: 14
D: .
V: TRBV7-2
J: TRBJ2-2
size: .
DNA: TGTGCCAGCAGCTTACAGGCATACACCGGGGAGCTGTTTTTT
CDR3: CASSLQAYTGELFF

length: 15
D: .
V: TRBV5-1
J: TRBJ2-7
size: .
DNA: TGCGCCAGCAGCTTGGAGGCAGGGTCCTCCTACGAGCAGTACTTC
CDR3: CASSLEAGSSYEQYF

length: 17
D: .
V: TRBV27
J: TRBJ1-1
size: .
DNA: TGTGCCAGCAGTTTTCGGGGGGGGTTATCGATGGACACTGAAGCTTTCTTT
CDR3: CASSFRGGLSMDTEAFF

length: 15
D: .
V: TRBV11-3
J: TRBJ2-1
size: .
DNA: TGTGCCAGCAGCCCAAAATCCGACTTGCACAATGAGCAGTTCTTC
CDR3: CASSPKSDLHNEQFF

length: 15
D: TRBD2
V: TRBV5-1
J: TRBJ2-1
size: .
DNA: TGCGCCAGCAGCTTGAAGACGGGAGGGAACAATGAGCAGTTCTTC
CDR3: CASSLKTGGNNEQFF

length: 13
D: .
V: TRBV3-1/TRBV3-2
J: TRBJ1-2
size: .
DNA: TGTGCCAGCAGCCAGCAGGGATCGGATGGCTACACCTTC
CDR3: CASSQQGSDGYTF

length: 13
D: .
V: TRBV10-2
J: TRBJ2-5
size: .
DNA: TGCGCCAGCAGTGAGAACTACCAAGAGACCCAGTACTTC
CDR3: CASSENYQETQYF

length: 15
D: TRBD2
V: TRBV2
J: TRBJ2-2
size: .
DNA: TGTGCCAGCCTACCGGGACTAGGGTTGGCCGGGGAGCTGTTTTTT
CDR3: CASLPGLGLAGELFF

length: 15
D: TRBD2
V: TRBV11-2
J: TRBJ2-3
size: .
DNA: TGTGCCAGCTCCCGGGGGCTAGCGGGACCAGATACGCAGTATTTT
CDR3: CASSRGLAGPDTQYF

length: 14
D: .
V: TRBV28
J: TRBJ2-2
size: .
DNA: TGTGCCAGCAGTTTGGGTGGGAGCACCGGGGAGCTGTTTTTT
CDR3: CASSLGGSTGELFF

length: 17
D: .
V: TRBV28
J: TRBJ1-2
size: .
DNA: TGTGCCAGCAGATCCCCCTCAGACAGTATGGTGAACTATGGCTACACCTTC
CDR3: CASRSPSDSMVNYGYTF

length: 15
D: TRBD1
V: TRBV18
J: TRBJ2-5
size: .
DNA: TGTGCCAGCTCACCAGAGGTAGGGGGCGGTGAGACCCAGTACTTC
CDR3: CASSPEVGGGETQYF

length: 13
D: TRBD1
V: TRBV28
J: TRBJ2-7
size: .
DNA: TGTGCCAGCAGTTTAGACAGGGTCCACGAGCAGTACTTC
CDR3: CASSLDRVHEQYF

length: 14
D: .
V: TRBV5-6
J: TRBJ2-7
size: .
DNA: TGTGCCAGCAGCCCCTGGGCAGGCCCCTACGAGCAGTACTTC
CDR3: CASSPWAGPYEQYF

length: 17
D: .
V: TRBV21-1
J: TRBJ1-4
size: .
DNA: TGTGCCAGCAGCAAAGCGCTCCCGACAGGGGTGCGAGAAAAACTGTTTTTT
CDR3: CASSKALPTGVREKLFF

length: 15
D: TRBD1
V: TRBV7-2
J: TRBJ1-5
size: .
DNA: TGTGCCAGCAGCTCGCCGGGACAGGGAAATCAGCCCCAGCATTTT
CDR3: CASSSPGQGNQPQHF

length: 14
D: .
V: TRBV27
J: TRBJ1-2
size: .
DNA: TGTGCCAGCAGTTTGGGCTCAGGCCTTAAAGACTACACCTTC
CDR3: CASSLGSGLKDYTF

length: 16
D: TRBD2
V: TRBV28
J: TRBJ2-7
size: .
DNA: TGTGCCAGCAGCTCCACCGGGACTAGCATTACGTTTGAGCAGTACTTC
CDR3: CASSSTGTSITFEQYF

length: 16
D: TRBD1
V: TRBV5-8
J: TRBJ1-1
size: .
DNA: TGTGCCAGCAGCTTCTTCCACGGGACAGGGCACTCTGAAGCTTTCTTT
CDR3: CASSFFHGTGHSEAFF

length: 14
D: TRBD2
V: TRBV19
J: TRBJ2-1
size: .
DNA: TGTGCCAGTGTACCGGGACTAGCGGGAGGTGAGCAGTTCTTC
CDR3: CASVPGLAGGEQFF

length: 15
D: .
V: TRBV6-2/TRBV6-3
J: TRBJ2-7
size: .
DNA: TGTGCCAGCAGTAATGGGAGGGGGTGGTCCTACGAGCAGTACTTC
CDR3: CASSNGRGWSYEQYF

length: 14
D: .
V: TRBV28
J: TRBJ1-1
size: .
DNA: TGTGCCAGCAGTTTTGGTTTCCGGGGCACTGAAGCTTTCTTT
CDR3: CASSFGFRGTEAFF

length: 16
D: TRBD2
V: TRBV19
J: TRBJ2-3
size: .
DNA: TGTGCCAGCACTAGCGGGAGAGGCGGAGGAACAGATACGCAGTATTTT
CDR3: CASTSGRGGGTDTQYF

length: 15
D: TRBD2
V: TRBV6-5
J: TRBJ2-7
size: once
DNA: TGTGCCAGCAAACCGACGACTAGCGGGTTTTACGAGCAGTACTTC
CDR3: CASKPTTSGFYEQYF

length: 18
D: .
V: TRBV27
J: TRBJ2-5
size: .
DNA: TGTGCCAGCAGTGGGCAGGCAATGCCAGTTCCGTACCAAGAGACCCAGTACTTC
CDR3: CASSGQAMPVPYQETQYF

length: 13
D: .
V: TRBV7-9
J: TRBJ2-5
size: .
DNA: TGTGCCAGCAGCTTAGACTATGGAGAGACCCAGTACTTC
CDR3: CASSLDYGETQYF

length: 16
D: TRBD2
V: TRBV3-1/TRBV3-2
J: TRBJ2-7
size: .
DNA: TGTGCCAGCAGCCTCGCAGGGAGGGTAAAAGCCTACGAGCAGTACTTC
CDR3: CASSLAGRVKAYEQYF

length: 15
D: .
V: TRBV21-1
J: TRBJ2-7
size: .
DNA: TGTGCCAGCAGCAAAGCTTCGAGACAGGAATACGAGCAGTACTTC
CDR3: CASSKASRQEYEQYF

length: 14
D: .
V: TRBV7-2
J: TRBJ1-2
size: .
DNA: TGTGCCAGCAGCTCGGACAACGGTGCCTATGGCTACACCTTC
CDR3: CASSSDNGAYGYTF

length: 13
D: .
V: TRBV28
J: TRBJ1-4
size: .
DNA: TGTGCCAGCACCAACAGGGCGAATGAAAAACTGTTTTTT
CDR3: CASTNRANEKLFF

length: 17
D: TRBD1
V: TRBV7-3
J: TRBJ2-5
size: once
DNA: TGTGCCAGCAGCTCACGTGGACAGGGGGCTGCTCAAGAGACCCAGTACTTC
CDR3: CASSSRGQGAAQETQYF

length: 16
D: TRBD2
V: TRBV7-8
J: TRBJ2-1
size: .
DNA: TGTGCCAGCAGCTTGGAGATAGCGGGGACTTTCGATGAGCAGTTCTTC
CDR3: CASSLEIAGTFDEQFF

length: 14
D: TRBD1
V: TRBV2
J: TRBJ2-5
size: few
DNA: TGTGCCAGCAGTCTACAGGGGTTTGGGGAGACCCAGTACTTC
CDR3: CASSLQGFGETQYF

length: 15
D: .
V: TRBV5-5
J: TRBJ2-2
size: .
DNA: TGTGCCAGCAGCTTGGTACAGGGAAACACCGGGGAGCTGTTTTTT
CDR3: CASSLVQGNTGELFF

length: 16
D: .
V: TRBV11-2
J: TRBJ2-3
size: .
DNA: TGTGCCAGCAGTTATGGGACAACACCTAGCACAGATACGCAGTATTTT
CDR3: CASSYGTTPSTDTQYF

length: 16
D: .
V: TRBV7-2
J: TRBJ2-4
size: few
DNA: TGTGCCAGCAGCTTAGGTAGGGGGTCTGGCAAAAACATTCAGTACTTC
CDR3: CASSLGRGSGKNIQYF

length: 17
D: TRBD2
V: TRBV19
J: TRBJ2-2
size: .
DNA: TGTGCCAGCGCGCTAGCGGGAGACGCCTCGAACACCGGGGAGCTGTTTTTT
CDR3: CASALAGDASNTGELFF

length: 13
D: TRBD1
V: TRBV5-4
J: TRBJ1-2
size: .
DNA: TGTGCCAGCAGCCGGGGACAGGGCTACGGCTACACCTTC
CDR3: CASSRGQGYGYTF

length: 16
D: .
V: TRBV5-4
J: TRBJ1-2
size: .
DNA: TGTGCCAGCAGCTTGGGGCCGACAGGTGTTGACTATGGCTACACCTTC
CDR3: CASSLGPTGVDYGYTF

length: 15
D: .
V: TRBV7-3
J: TRBJ2-1
size: .
DNA: TGTGCCAGCAGCTTAATCGGGGGGCAGTACAATGAGCAGTTCTTC
CDR3: CASSLIGGQYNEQFF